The 8 T cell receptor beta chains below were found in one sample sequenced in a study of T cells in Graves' hyperthyroidism and ophthalmopathy. From RNA transcripts, TCR beta CDR3 regions were amplified. TCR CDR3 regions were first amplified by RT-PCR with HTBI primers. TCRdb redid the calling of the multiplex PCR reads with MiXCR, one entry per CDR3 protein. This sample has around 360,000 distinct CDR3 sequences, with 15% found just once. Specimen: blood. Receptor source: a woman aged 55 to 70 with Graves' ophthalmopathy.

This clonotype was found a few times. V and J are TRBV7-9 and TRBJ1-1; perhaps TRBD1 as D (6 bases). CDR3 length equals 15 residues. Germline loops: CDR1 SEHNR, CDR2 FQNEAQ (reference sequence). Trimming removed 5 bases at V and 0 bases at J, with 13 bases between. CDR3 DNA sequence: TGTGCCAGCAGCCAGAGAGGGGGGATGAACACTGAAGCTTTCTTT. Its protein is CASSQRGGMNTEAFF.

In its sample, this clonotype was seen many times. The rearrangement joins TRBV20-1 to TRBJ2-3, with D possibly being TRBD1 (6 bases). The CDR3 extends over 13 amino acids. Per the germline V gene, CDR1 is DFQATT and CDR2 is SNEGSKA (reference sequence). Trimming left V 3 bases short and J 2 bases short, with 9 bases between. The CDR3 loop reads CSARDSLTDTQYF. The CDR3 DNA follows: TGCAGTGCTAGGGACAGTCTCACAGATACGCAGTATTTT.

This clonotype has ten or more counts. The chain uses TRBV11-2 and TRBJ2-3; 8 bases fit TRBD2. CDR3 length equals 15 residues. After removal of 5 bases from V and 0 bases from J, the junction contained 4 bases not matched to a gene. Germline V gene lookup returns CDR1 SGHAT and CDR2 FQNNGV. The DNA of the CDR3 is TGTGCCAGCAGCCGACTAGCGCTGAGCACAGATACGCAGTATTTT. Protein: CASSRLALSTDTQYF.

This clonotype has at least ten counts. The chain carries TRBV11-2 and TRBJ2-1, with 12 bases fitting TRBD2. Losses at the gene ends were 5 bases for V and 7 bases for J; bases not matched to a gene: 15. This CDR3 is built from 18 residues. Germline CDR1 SGHAT, CDR2 FQNNGV. The CDR3 DNA is TGTGCCAGCAGCGCGTCTTTCCCGAGGACTAGCGGGAAGAATGAGCAGTTCTTC. Translating it yields CASSASFPRTSGKNEQFF. Variable domain in full (rest from reference TRBV11-2 and TRBJ2-1): EAGVAQSPRYKIIEKRQSVAFWCNPISGHATLYWYQQILGQGPKLLIQFQNNGVVDDSQLPKDRFSAERLKGVDSTLKIQPAKLEDSAVYLCASSASFPRTSGKNEQFFGPGTRLTVL.

This clonotype was seen only once. Likely a read error: the CDR3 ends without its conserved phenylalanine or tryptophan. This rearrangement joins TRBV6-2 or TRBV6-3 to TRBJ2-5, with TRBD1 as a possible D gene (5 bases). There are 17 residues in the CDR3. V was trimmed by 8 bases and J by 2 bases, leaving 24 bases between them. The germline CDR1 and CDR2 sequences are MNHEY and SVGEGT. CDR3 sequence: CASSSEPPQGSQETQYY. The CDR3 DNA follows: TGTGCCAGCTCATCAGAACCGCCGCAGGGTAGTCAAGAGACCCAGTACTAC.

This clonotype was recorded many times. The chain carries TRBV2 and TRBJ1-1, with no clear D. Germline V gene sequence: CDR1 SNHLY, CDR2 FYNNEI. V gave up 6 bases and J gave up 6 bases, with 14 bases separating them. This CDR3 is 13 amino acids long. The CDR3 nucleotides are TGTGCCAGCAGGGGTCAGTCAGTCCCTGAAGCTTTCTTT. Amino acid sequence: CASRGQSVPEAFF.

This clonotype was detected only a few times. The chain employs TRBV6-5 and TRBJ2-3, with TRBD2 identical over 7 bases. The germline V gene encodes CDR1 MNHEY and CDR2 SVGAGI. The CDR3 extends over 15 amino acids. Trimming removed 3 bases from V and 6 bases from J; junction bases left unmatched: 9. The CDR3 DNA reads as TGTGCCAGCAGTTATAGGGCGGGAGAGATGGATACGCAGTATTTT. Amino acid sequence: CASSYRAGEMDTQYF.

This clonotype was seen at least ten times. The V gene is TRBV5-1, the J gene TRBJ1-4; TRBD1 matches at 11 bases. The CDR3 runs to 15 residues. Germline loops: CDR1 SGHRS, CDR2 YFSETQ. V gave up 3 bases and J gave up 2 bases; unmatched junction bases: 0. CDR3 sequence: CASSWTGGTNEKLFF. The CDR3 DNA reads as TGCGCCAGCAGCTGGACAGGGGGCACTAATGAAAAACTGTTTTTT.